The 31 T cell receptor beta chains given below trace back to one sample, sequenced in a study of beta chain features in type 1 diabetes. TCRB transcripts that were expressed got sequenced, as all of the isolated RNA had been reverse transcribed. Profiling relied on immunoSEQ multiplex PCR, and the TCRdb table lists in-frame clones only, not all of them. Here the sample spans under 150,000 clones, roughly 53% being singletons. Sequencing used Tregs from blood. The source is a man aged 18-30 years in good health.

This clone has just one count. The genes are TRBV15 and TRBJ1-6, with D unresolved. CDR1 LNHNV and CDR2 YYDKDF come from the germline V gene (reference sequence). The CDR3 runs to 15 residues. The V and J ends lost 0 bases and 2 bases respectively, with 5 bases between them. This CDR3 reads CATSRDNTYNSPLHF. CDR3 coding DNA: TGTGCCACCAGCAGAGATAATACCTATAATTCACCCCTCCACTTT.

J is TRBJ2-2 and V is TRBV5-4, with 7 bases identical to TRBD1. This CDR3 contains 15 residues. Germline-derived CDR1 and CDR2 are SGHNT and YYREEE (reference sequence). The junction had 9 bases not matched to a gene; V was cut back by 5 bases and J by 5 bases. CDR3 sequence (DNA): TGTGCCAGCAGACAACAGGGGCACGGGACCGGGGAGCTGTTTTTT. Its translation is CASRQQGHGTGELFF.

CDR3 residues: CAISEGLAGANEQFF. The CDR3 nucleotides are TGTGCCATCAGTGAGGGACTAGCGGGAGCAAATGAGCAGTTCTTC. V is TRBV10-3 and J is TRBJ2-1, with 13 bases fitting TRBD2. The CDR3 has 15 residues. V gave up 2 bases and J gave up 7 bases; unmatched junction bases: 2. Germline assignment: CDR1 ENHRY and CDR2 SYGVKD.

The CDR3 DNA reads TGTGCCAGCAGTTTCTTGGACAGAGGTGAAAAACTGTTTTTT. Encoded protein: CASSFLDRGEKLFF. V gene TRBV28 combines with J gene TRBJ1-4, with TRBD1 as a possible D gene (6 bases). CDR3 size: 14 residues. The ends were cut back, 3 bases at V and 7 bases at J, with 12 bases in the middle. Germline V lookup: CDR1 MDHEN, CDR2 SYDVKM.

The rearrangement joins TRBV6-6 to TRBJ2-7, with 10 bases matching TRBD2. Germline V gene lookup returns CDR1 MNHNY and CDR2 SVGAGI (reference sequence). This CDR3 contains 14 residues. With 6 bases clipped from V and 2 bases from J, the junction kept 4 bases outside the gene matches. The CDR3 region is CASRPSGSPYEQYF. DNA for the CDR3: TGTGCCAGCAGACCTAGCGGGAGTCCCTACGAGCAGTACTTC.

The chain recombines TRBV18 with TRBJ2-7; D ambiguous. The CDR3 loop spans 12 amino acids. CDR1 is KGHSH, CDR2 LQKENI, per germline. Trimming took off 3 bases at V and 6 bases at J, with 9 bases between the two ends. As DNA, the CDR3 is TGTGCCAGCTCACCGATGGCCCCCGAGCAGTACTTC. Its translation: CASSPMAPEQYF.

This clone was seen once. CDR3 protein: CASASGTGGWYTGELFF. DNA for the CDR3: TGTGCCAGCGCCTCCGGGACAGGGGGCTGGTACACCGGGGAGCTGTTTTTT. This chain connects TRBV19 to TRBJ2-2, with 12 bases identical to TRBD1. The CDR3 is 17 residues long. Germline lookup yields CDR1 LNHDA and CDR2 SQIVND (reference sequence). Germline trimming cut 9 bases from V and 3 bases from J; bases unmatched to any gene: 11. The complete variable domain, with remaining parts taken from reference TRBV19 and TRBJ2-2, reads DGGITQSPKYLFRKEGQNVTLSCEQNLNHDAMYWYRQDPGQGLRLIYYSQIVNDFQKGDIAEGYSVSREKKESFPLTVTSAQKNPTAFYLCASASGTGGWYTGELFFGEGSRLTVL.

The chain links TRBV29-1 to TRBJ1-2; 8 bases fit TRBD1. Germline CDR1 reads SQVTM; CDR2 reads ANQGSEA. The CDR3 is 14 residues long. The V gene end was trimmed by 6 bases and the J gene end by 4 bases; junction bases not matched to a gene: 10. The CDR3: CSVRKGDRPYGYTF. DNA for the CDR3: TGCAGCGTCCGGAAGGGGGACAGGCCCTATGGCTACACCTTC.

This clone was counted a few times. This chain's CDR3 is CASSLERQEQPQHF. The CDR3 coding sequence is TGTGCCAGCAGCTTAGAACGACAGGAACAGCCCCAGCATTTT. The V gene is TRBV7-2, the J gene TRBJ1-5, with D possibly being TRBD1 (6 bases). The CDR3 runs to 14 residues. Looked up from germline, CDR1 is SGHTA and CDR2 is FQGNSA. V lost 1 base, J lost 7 bases, and 11 bases lay in between.

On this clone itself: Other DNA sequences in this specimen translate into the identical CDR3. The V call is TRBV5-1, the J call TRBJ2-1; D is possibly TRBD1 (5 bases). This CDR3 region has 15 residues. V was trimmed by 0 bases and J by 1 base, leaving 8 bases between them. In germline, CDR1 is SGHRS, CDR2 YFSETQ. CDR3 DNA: TGCGCCAGCAGCTTGGGGCAGGGATCCTACAATGAGCAGTTCTTC. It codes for CASSLGQGSYNEQFF.

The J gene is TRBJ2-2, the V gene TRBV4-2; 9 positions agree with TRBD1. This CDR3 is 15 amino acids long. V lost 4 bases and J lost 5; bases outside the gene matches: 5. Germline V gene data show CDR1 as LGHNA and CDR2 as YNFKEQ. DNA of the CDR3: TGTGCCAGCAGCCCGGGACAGGGAATAACCGGGGAGCTGTTTTTT. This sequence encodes CASSPGQGITGELFF.

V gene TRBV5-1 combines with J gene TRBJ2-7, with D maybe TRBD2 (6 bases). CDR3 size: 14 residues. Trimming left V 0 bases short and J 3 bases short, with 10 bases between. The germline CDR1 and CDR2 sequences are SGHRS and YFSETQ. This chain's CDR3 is CASSLARGYYEQYF. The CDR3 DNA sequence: TGCGCCAGCAGCTTGGCCCGGGGGTACTACGAGCAGTACTTC.

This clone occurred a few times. The CDR3 region is CASSSPGQGGGTEAFF. In DNA, the CDR3 is TGTGCCAGCAGTTCTCCGGGACAAGGAGGTGGCACTGAAGCTTTCTTT. V and J are TRBV6-6 and TRBJ1-1, with D maybe TRBD1 (6 bases). The germline V gene has CDR1 MNHNY and CDR2 SVGAGI (reference sequence). This CDR3 region has 16 residues. Deletions cut 4 bases from V and 4 bases from J, with 19 bases between.

The CDR3 bases are TGTGCCAGCAGCCCCCGCCCCGGCGGGGAGCTGTTTTTT. Its protein product is CASSPRPGGELFF. The J gene is TRBJ2-2, the V gene TRBV7-2; D ambiguous. The CDR3 is 13 residues long. Trimming took off 5 bases at V and 7 bases at J, with 11 bases between the two ends. Germline CDR1 and CDR2: SGHTA and FQGNSA.

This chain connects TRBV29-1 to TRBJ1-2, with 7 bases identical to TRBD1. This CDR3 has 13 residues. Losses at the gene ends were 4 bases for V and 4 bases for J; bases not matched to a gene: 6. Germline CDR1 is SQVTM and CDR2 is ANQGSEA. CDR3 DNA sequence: TGCAGCGTTGTAGGGGGCGACTTCTATGGCTACACCTTC. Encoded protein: CSVVGGDFYGYTF.

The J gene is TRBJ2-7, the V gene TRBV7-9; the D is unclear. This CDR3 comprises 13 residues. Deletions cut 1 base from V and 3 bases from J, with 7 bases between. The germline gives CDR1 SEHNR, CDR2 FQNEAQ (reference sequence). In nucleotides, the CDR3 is TGTGCCAGCAGCTTAGTCTCAGGCTACGAGCAGTACTTC. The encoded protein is CASSLVSGYEQYF.

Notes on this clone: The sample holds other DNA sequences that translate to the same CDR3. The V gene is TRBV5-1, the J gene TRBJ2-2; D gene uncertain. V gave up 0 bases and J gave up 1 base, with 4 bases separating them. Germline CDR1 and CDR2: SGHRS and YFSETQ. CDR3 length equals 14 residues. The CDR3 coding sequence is TGCGCCAGCAGCTTGGGTCAGAACACCGGGGAGCTGTTTTTT. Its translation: CASSLGQNTGELFF. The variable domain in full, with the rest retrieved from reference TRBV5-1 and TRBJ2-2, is KAGVTQTPRYLIKTRGQQVTLSCSPISGHRSVSWYQQTPGQGLQFLFEYFSETQRNKGNFPGRFSGRQFSNSRSEMNVSTLELGDSALYLCASSLGQNTGELFFGEGSRLTVL.

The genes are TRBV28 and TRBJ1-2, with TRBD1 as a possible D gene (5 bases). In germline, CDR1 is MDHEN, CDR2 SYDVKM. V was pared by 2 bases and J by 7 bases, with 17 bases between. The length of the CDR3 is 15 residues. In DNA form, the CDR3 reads TGTGCCAGCAGTTTAGTCCAGGGAGCGGGGGGTGGCTACACCTTC. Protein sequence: CASSLVQGAGGGYTF.

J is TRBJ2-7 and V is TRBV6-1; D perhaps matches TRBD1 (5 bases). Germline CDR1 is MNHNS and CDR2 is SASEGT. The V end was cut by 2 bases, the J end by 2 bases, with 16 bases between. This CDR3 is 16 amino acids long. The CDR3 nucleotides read TGTGCCAGCAGTGAAAATGTTGGGGCAGGACCCTACGAGCAGTACTTC. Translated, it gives CASSENVGAGPYEQYF.

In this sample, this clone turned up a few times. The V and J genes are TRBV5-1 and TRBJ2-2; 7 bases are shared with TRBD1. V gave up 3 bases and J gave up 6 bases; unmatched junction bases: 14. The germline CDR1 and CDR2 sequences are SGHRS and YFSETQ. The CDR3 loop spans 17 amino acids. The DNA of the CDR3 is TGCGCCAGCAGCTCGGCCACGACAGGGAGCCGTCCCGGGGAGCTGTTTTTT. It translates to CASSSATTGSRPGELFF.

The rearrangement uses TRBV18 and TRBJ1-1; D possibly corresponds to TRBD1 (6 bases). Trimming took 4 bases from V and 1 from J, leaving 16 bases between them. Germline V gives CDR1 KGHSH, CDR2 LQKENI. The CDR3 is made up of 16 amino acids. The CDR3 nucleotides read TGTGCCAGCTCACTATACCCGGGACAAGGGAACACTGAAGCTTTCTTT. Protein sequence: CASSLYPGQGNTEAFF.

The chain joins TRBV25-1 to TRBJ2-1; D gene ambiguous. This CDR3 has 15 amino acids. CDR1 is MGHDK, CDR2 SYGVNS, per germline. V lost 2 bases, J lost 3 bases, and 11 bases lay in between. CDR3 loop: CASSEMSLVYNEQFF. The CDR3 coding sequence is TGTGCCAGCAGTGAAATGAGCTTAGTCTACAATGAGCAGTTCTTC.

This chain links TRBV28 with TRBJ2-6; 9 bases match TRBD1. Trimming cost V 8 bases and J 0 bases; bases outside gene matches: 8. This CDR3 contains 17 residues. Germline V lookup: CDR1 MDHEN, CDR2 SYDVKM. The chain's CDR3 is CASRPGQGISGANVLTF. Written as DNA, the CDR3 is TGTGCCAGCCGCCCGGGACAGGGAATCTCTGGGGCCAACGTCCTGACTTTC.

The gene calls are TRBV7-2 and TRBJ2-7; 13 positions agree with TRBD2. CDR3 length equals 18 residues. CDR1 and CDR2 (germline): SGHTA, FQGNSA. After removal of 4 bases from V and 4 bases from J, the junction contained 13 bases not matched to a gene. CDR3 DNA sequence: TGTGCCAGCAGCTCCCAGGCCCCTACTAGCGGGAGGGGGTACGAGCAGTACTTC. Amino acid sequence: CASSSQAPTSGRGYEQYF.

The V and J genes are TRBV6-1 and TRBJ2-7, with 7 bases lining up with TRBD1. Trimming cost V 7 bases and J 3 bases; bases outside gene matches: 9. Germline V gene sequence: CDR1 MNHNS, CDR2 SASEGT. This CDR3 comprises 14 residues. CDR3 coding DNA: TGTGCCAGCACCGAACAGACAGGGAGCTACGAGCAGTACTTC. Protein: CASTEQTGSYEQYF.

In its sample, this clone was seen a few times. The CDR3 region is CAVQGWAYEQYF. The CDR3 coding sequence is TGTGCCGTACAGGGGTGGGCCTACGAGCAGTACTTC. The chain uses TRBV10-3 and TRBJ2-7, with TRBD1 matching 7 bases. This CDR3 is 12 amino acids long. Per the germline V gene, CDR1 is ENHRY and CDR2 is SYGVKD. Trimming took 11 bases from V and 2 from J; bases not matched to a gene: 6.

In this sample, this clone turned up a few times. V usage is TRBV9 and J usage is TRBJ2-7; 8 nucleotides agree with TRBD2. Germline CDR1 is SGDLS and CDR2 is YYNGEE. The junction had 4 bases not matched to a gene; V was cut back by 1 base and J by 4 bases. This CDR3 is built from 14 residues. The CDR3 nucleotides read TGTGCCAGCAGCGTATCCAGCGGGAGTTACGAGCAGTACTTC. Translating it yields CASSVSSGSYEQYF.

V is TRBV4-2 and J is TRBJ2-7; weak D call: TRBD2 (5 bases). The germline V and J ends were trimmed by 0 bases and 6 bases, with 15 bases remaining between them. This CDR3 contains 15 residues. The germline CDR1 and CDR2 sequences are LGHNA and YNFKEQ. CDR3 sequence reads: CASSQDGSGVREQYF. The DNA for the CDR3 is TGTGCCAGCAGCCAAGATGGGTCCGGGGTGCGCGAGCAGTACTTC.

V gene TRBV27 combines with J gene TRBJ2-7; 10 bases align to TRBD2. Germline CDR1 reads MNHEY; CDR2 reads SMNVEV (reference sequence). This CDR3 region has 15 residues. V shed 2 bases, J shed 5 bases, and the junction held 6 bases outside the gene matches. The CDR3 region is CASSLRLAGAHEQYF. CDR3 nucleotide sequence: TGTGCCAGCAGTTTACGGCTAGCGGGAGCCCACGAGCAGTACTTC.

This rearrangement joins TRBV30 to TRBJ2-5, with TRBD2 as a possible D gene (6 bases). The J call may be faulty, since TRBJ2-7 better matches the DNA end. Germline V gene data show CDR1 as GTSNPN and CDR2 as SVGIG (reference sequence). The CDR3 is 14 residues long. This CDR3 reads CAWSVGRSRTEQYF. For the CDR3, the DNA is TGTGCCTGGAGTGTAGGGAGGTCTCGGACCGAGCAGTACTTC.

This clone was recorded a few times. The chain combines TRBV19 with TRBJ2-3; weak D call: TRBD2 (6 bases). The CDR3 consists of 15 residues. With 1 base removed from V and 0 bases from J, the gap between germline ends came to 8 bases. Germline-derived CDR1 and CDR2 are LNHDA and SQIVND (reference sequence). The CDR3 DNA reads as TGTGCCAGTAGTATAGGCGCGGGGAGCACAGATACGCAGTATTTT. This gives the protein CASSIGAGSTDTQYF. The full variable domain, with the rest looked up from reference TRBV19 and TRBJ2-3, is DGGITQSPKYLFRKEGQNVTLSCEQNLNHDAMYWYRQDPGQGLRLIYYSQIVNDFQKGDIAEGYSVSREKKESFPLTVTSAQKNPTAFYLCASSIGAGSTDTQYFGPGTRLTVL.